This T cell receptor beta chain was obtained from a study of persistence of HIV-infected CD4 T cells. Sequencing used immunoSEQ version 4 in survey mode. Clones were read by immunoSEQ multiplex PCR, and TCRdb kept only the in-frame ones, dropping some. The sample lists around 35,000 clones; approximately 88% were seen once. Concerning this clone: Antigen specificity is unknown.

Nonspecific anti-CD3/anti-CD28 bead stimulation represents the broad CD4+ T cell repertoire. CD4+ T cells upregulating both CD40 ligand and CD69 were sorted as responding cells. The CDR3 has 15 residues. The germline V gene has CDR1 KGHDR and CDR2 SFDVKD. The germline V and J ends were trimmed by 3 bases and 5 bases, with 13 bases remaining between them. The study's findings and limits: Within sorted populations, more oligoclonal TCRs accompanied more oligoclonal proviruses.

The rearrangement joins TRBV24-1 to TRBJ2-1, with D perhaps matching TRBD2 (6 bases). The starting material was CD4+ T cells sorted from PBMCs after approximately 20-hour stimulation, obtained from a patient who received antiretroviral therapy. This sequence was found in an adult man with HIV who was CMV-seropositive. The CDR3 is CATSDAGLADNEQFF. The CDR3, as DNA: TGTGCCACCAGTGATGCGGGACTGGCTGACAATGAGCAGTTCTTC.